The present entry profiles one TCR beta chain with its context. What it binds is unknown. V lost 0 bases to trimming and J lost 6 bases, with 14 bases between them. The CDR3 has 15 residues. The germline CDR1 and CDR2 sequences are SGDLS and YYNGEE. The sample is drawn from a study of OX40 agonist ivuxolimab in advanced cancers. Using immunoSEQ multiplex PCR, the repertoire was profiled, and TCRdb retains in-frame clones only, with some absent. The sample lists roughly 79,000 clones; about 89% were seen once. General study results and limits: CD8+ T cells showed, on average, more clonal expansion than CD4+ cells. At 0.1 to 3.0 mg/kg, CD4+ and CD8+ blood T cells expanded clonally by week 6.

Source: CD4+ or CD8+ T cells sorted from blood, taken in a trial of the OX40 agonist ivuxolimab. This clonotype was sampled from an adult with an advanced solid tumor such as melanoma, head and neck, liver or kidney cancer. The chain combines TRBV9 with TRBJ2-3; D not resolved. The CDR3 loop reads CASSVGSLPGDTQYF. The CDR3, as DNA: TGTGCCAGCAGCGTAGGGTCCCTTCCCGGGGATACGCAGTATTTT. The complete variable domain, with remaining parts taken from reference TRBV9 and TRBJ2-3, reads DSGVTQTPKHLITATGQRVTLRCSPRSGDLSVYWYQQSLDQGLQFLIQYYNGEERAKGNILERFSAQQFPDLHSELNLSSLELGDSALYFCASSVGSLPGDTQYFGPGTRLTVL.